This TCR beta chain came from a study of CD8 T cells in Susac syndrome. Whole-study context: Clinical remission applied to roughly 8 sequenced Susac syndrome patients, and six had active disease.

All included Susac syndrome patients satisfied recently defined diagnostic criteria for definite or probable disease. Reverse transcription of 0.5 to 1 ug RNA was performed with random hexamers. Using its own MiXCR run on the immunoSEQ multiplex PCR reads, TCRdb lists one record per CDR3 protein. The sample has about 140,000 distinct CDR3 sequences; over 90% are singletons. The CDR3 totals 14 residues. CDR1 is MNHEY, CDR2 SVGAGI, per germline. The V end was cut by 6 bases, the J end by 4 bases, with 15 bases between. The clonotype was recovered from a human donor with Susac syndrome. The chain links TRBV6-5 to TRBJ1-1; tentatively, D is TRBD1 (6 bases). Material for sequencing was CD4+ T cells from PBMCs. DNA of the CDR3: TGTGCCAGCAGACCCTACAGGGACGGCACTGAAGCTTTCTTT. Its protein is CASRPYRDGTEAFF.